This T cell receptor (beta chain) was sequenced during a study of blood T cell repertoires in COVID-19. The CDR3 is 13 amino acids. Between the trimmed V and J ends, which lost 4 bases and 5 bases, there was a span of 14 bases. Germline assignment: CDR1 SQVTM and CDR2 ANQGSEA. TCRdb's copy holds only in-frame clones and misses some; the assay was immunoSEQ multiplex PCR. This sample has 150,000 to 200,000 clones, with 80% to 90% found just once. This sequence originates from a man in his late teens or twenties with active or convalescent COVID-19. Sequenced material: peripheral blood. This chain uses TRBV29-1 with TRBJ1-2; a weak D match, TRBD1 (6 bases). CDR3 sequence reads: CSVGQVGMYGYTF. The CDR3 nucleotides read TGCAGCGTTGGACAGGTCGGGATGTATGGCTACACCTTC.